This TCR beta chain was identified in a study of blood T cell repertoires in COVID-19. This CDR3 is 15 amino acids long. Trimming at V came to 6 bases and at J to 2 bases, leaving 8 bases not matched to a gene. Germline V gives CDR1 KGHSH, CDR2 LQKENI. Using immunoSEQ multiplex PCR, the repertoire was profiled, and TCRdb retains in-frame clones only, with some absent. The sample lists tens of thousands of clones, 76% occurring once. The chain carries TRBV18 and TRBJ2-7; 9 bases agree with TRBD2. Sequenced sample: peripheral blood. This clonotype was obtained from an elderly woman with acute or convalescent COVID-19. In nucleotides, the CDR3 is TGTGCCAGCTCGCGTATGACTAGCGGAGCCTACGAGCAGTACTTC. Its translation: CASSRMTSGAYEQYF.